This T cell receptor beta chain was sequenced during a study of blood T cell repertoires in COVID-19. Study in general: Samples representing acute and convalescent COVID-19 were sourced from the United States, Italy and Spain.

The table lists this clone with a count of one. Germline V lookup: CDR1 LGHNA, CDR2 YSLEER. The CDR3 spans 15 residues. The V and J ends lost 4 bases and 2 bases, in that order; junction bases with no gene match: 8. The repertoire was sequenced with immunoSEQ multiplex PCR; TCRdb's copy has only in-frame clones and lacks some. The sample lists about 68,000 clones, roughly 83% occurring once. The clonotype comes from a man in his fifties with active COVID-19. Sequenced input: peripheral blood. The rearrangement joins TRBV4-3 to TRBJ2-7; 7 nucleotides agree with TRBD1. CDR3 coding DNA: TGCGCCAGCAGCCTAATCCGGGACAGCACCTACGAGCAGTACTTC. It is translated as CASSLIRDSTYEQYF.